The 22 T cell receptor beta chains reported below all come from one sample, sequenced in a study of response to subunit inactivated influenza vaccine. MiXCR, applied by TCRdb to the RT-PCR reads, yields one record per CDR3 protein. Of more than 200,000 distinct CDR3 sequences in the sample, less than 15% were seen once. Sequenced material: non-naive T cells sorted from PBMCs, taken approximately 15 days before vaccination. The receptors shown here come from a man aged 50 to 60 who received an inactivated influenza vaccine.

The table lists this clonotype with many counts. The chain is built from TRBV4-3 and TRBJ1-4; TRBD1 matches 11 bases. CDR3 length: 17 amino acids. V lost 4 bases to trimming and J lost 7 bases; unmatched junction nucleotides: 11. Per the germline V gene, CDR1 is LGHNA and CDR2 is YSLEER. The chain's CDR3 is CASSPAIPGQGGEKLFF. The CDR3 bases are TGCGCCAGCAGCCCAGCAATCCCGGGACAGGGGGGTGAAAAACTGTTTTTT.

This sequence joins TRBV20-1 and TRBJ1-6; D unclear. The CDR3 sequence is 14 residues long. Trimming removed 3 bases at V and 6 bases at J, with 12 bases between. Germline loops: CDR1 DFQATT, CDR2 SNEGSKA (reference sequence). CDR3 sequence (DNA): TGCAGTGCTAGCGTGGGGAGCCCTAATTCACCCCTCCACTTT. It yields the protein CSASVGSPNSPLHF.

V gene TRBV24-1 combines with J gene TRBJ2-1; 8 bases are a match to TRBD1. The assigned J gene may be wrong: the sequence end matches TRBJ2-7 better. The CDR3 is made up of 15 amino acids. The germline CDR1 and CDR2 sequences are KGHDR and SFDVKD. The CDR3 DNA reads as TGTGCCACCAGTGACAATACAGGGGGGAACAATGAGCAGTACTTC. Its protein product is CATSDNTGGNNEQYF.

DNA of the CDR3: TGTGCCAGCAGCCTAAGCGGGGGGGCCTGGAATGAGCAGTTCTTC. Protein product: CASSLSGGAWNEQFF. The gene calls are TRBV7-2 and TRBJ2-1, with TRBD2 matching 10 bases. V shed 5 bases, J shed 7 bases, and the junction held 8 bases outside the gene matches. Per germline, CDR1 SGHTA and CDR2 FQGNSA. The CDR3 has 15 residues.

This clonotype was found many times. This chain connects TRBV5-6 to TRBJ2-1; 9 nucleotides line up with TRBD1. V lost 4 bases, J lost 5 bases, and 7 bases stayed unmatched. Germline V gene sequence: CDR1 SGHDT, CDR2 YYEEEE. This CDR3 contains 15 residues. This CDR3 reads CASSPLGQGNNEQFF. The CDR3 DNA sequence: TGTGCCAGCAGCCCTCTTGGACAGGGGAACAATGAGCAGTTCTTC.

This clonotype was observed a handful of times. The chain couples TRBV7-9 to TRBJ2-1, with no clear D. There are 16 residues in the CDR3. The V end lost 0 bases, the J end lost 3 bases, and 12 bases lay between the germline ends. Germline-derived CDR1 and CDR2 are SEHNR and FQNEAQ (reference sequence). Here the CDR3 reads CASSLALRVNYNEQFF. The CDR3 DNA reads as TGTGCCAGCAGCTTAGCCCTTAGAGTAAACTACAATGAGCAGTTCTTC.

This sequence joins TRBV6-5 and TRBJ1-2, with 7 bases lining up with TRBD1. After removal of 0 bases from V and 4 bases from J, the junction contained 11 bases not matched to a gene. The CDR3 loop spans 17 amino acids. The germline V gene has CDR1 MNHEY and CDR2 SVGAGI. The chain's CDR3 is CASSYSERTGAGYGYTF. In DNA, the CDR3 is TGTGCCAGCAGTTACTCGGAAAGAACAGGGGCGGGCTATGGCTACACCTTC.

There are a few counts of this clonotype. The rearrangement uses TRBV7-2 and TRBJ2-7; possible D gene TRBD2, 6 bases. Germline CDR1 and CDR2: SGHTA and FQGNSA. Trimming took 2 bases from V and 0 from J, leaving 11 bases between them. The CDR3 spans 15 residues. CDR3 nucleotide sequence: TGTGCCAGCAGCTTATTTCCTAGCGCCTCCTACGAGCAGTACTTC. It encodes CASSLFPSASYEQYF.

The V and J genes are TRBV27 and TRBJ2-2, with TRBD2 matching over 12 bases. The CDR3 length is 17 residues. The trim removed 5 bases at V and 1 base at J, leaving 5 bases unmatched. Germline V lookup: CDR1 MNHEY, CDR2 SMNVEV (reference sequence). Here the CDR3 reads CASSRLAGVLNTGELFF. The CDR3 nucleotides read TGTGCCAGCAGTCGACTAGCGGGAGTCCTGAACACCGGGGAGCTGTTTTTT.

In DNA form, the CDR3 reads TGTGCCACCAGTGATTCGAGGACCGCCAGCTCTGGAAACACCATATATTTT. Residues: CATSDSRTASSGNTIYF. V and J are TRBV24-1 and TRBJ1-3; D remains ambiguous. There are 17 residues in the CDR3. Per germline, CDR1 KGHDR and CDR2 SFDVKD. The germline V and J ends were trimmed by 2 bases and 0 bases, with 13 bases remaining between them.

The chain is built from TRBV7-3 and TRBJ2-2; the D is unclear. The CDR3 spans 16 residues. The germline gives CDR1 SGHTA, CDR2 FQGTGA. The V gene lost 1 base and the J gene lost 0 bases, with 9 bases spanning the gap. The CDR3 sequence is CASSLRGTANTGELFF. The DNA for the CDR3 is TGTGCCAGCAGCTTAAGAGGCACCGCGAACACCGGGGAGCTGTTTTTT. The whole variable domain, remainder taken from reference TRBV7-3 and TRBJ2-2, is GAGVSQTPSNKVTEKGKYVELRCDPISGHTALYWYRQSLGQGPEFLIYFQGTGAADDSGLPNDRFFAVRPEGSVSTLKIQRTERGDSAVYLCASSLRGTANTGELFFGEGSRLTVL.

This clonotype was picked up a small number of times. The gene calls are TRBV7-2 and TRBJ1-5; D is possibly TRBD1 (5 bases). This CDR3 is 13 amino acids long. Trimming took off 11 bases at V and 4 bases at J, with 15 bases between the two ends. CDR1 is SGHTA and CDR2 is FQGNSA in the germline V gene. CDR3 amino acids: CASKRGGNQPQHF. As DNA, the CDR3 is TGTGCCTCCAAGAGGGGTGGGAATCAGCCCCAGCATTTT.

This clonotype was seen a handful of times. V gene TRBV5-1 combines with J gene TRBJ2-5, with 9 positions matching TRBD2. CDR3 length equals 14 residues. The trim removed 4 bases at V and 5 bases at J, leaving 6 bases unmatched. Per the germline V gene, CDR1 is SGHRS and CDR2 is YFSETQ. The CDR3 DNA reads as TGCGCCAGCAGCGAAGGCGGGAGGGAGGAGACCCAGTACTTC. Translated: CASSEGGREETQYF.

There are a few counts of this clonotype. The J gene is TRBJ2-2, the V gene TRBV3-1; D is perhaps TRBD2 (5 bases). This CDR3 has 17 amino acids. Trimming pared 1 base from V and 4 bases from J, leaving 16 bases between. The germline CDR1 and CDR2 sequences are LGHDT and YNNKEL (reference sequence). This CDR3 is CASSQGYLGGPTGELFF. CDR3 nucleotide sequence: TGTGCCAGCAGCCAAGGGTATCTGGGCGGGCCCACCGGGGAGCTGTTTTTT.

This clonotype was seen a handful of times. The V and J genes are TRBV19 and TRBJ2-1, with D perhaps matching TRBD2 (6 bases). V was shortened by 2 bases and J by 3 bases, with 11 bases between the two germline ends. The CDR3 loop spans 15 amino acids. Per the germline V gene, CDR1 is LNHDA and CDR2 is SQIVND (reference sequence). This chain's CDR3 is CASSISQEGYNEQFF. The CDR3 DNA sequence: TGTGCCAGTAGTATAAGCCAGGAGGGCTACAATGAGCAGTTCTTC.

This CDR3 reads CASSEPGRNNQPQHF. The DNA of the CDR3 is TGTGCCAGCAGTGAACCAGGGCGGAACAATCAGCCCCAGCATTTT. J is TRBJ1-5 and V is TRBV6-1; maybe TRBD1 (5 bases). This CDR3 region has 15 residues. Trimming left V 2 bases short and J 3 bases short, with 11 bases between. The germline CDR1 and CDR2 sequences are MNHNS and SASEGT.

There are many counts of this clonotype. V gene TRBV18 combines with J gene TRBJ2-3, with a possible D match to TRBD2 (5 bases). Germline CDR1 KGHSH, CDR2 LQKENI. V lost 0 bases and J 11 bases, leaving 15 bases between the germline ends. The CDR3 contains 14 residues. CDR3 nucleotide sequence: TGTGCCAGCTCACCACCTGCGCGTAGCGAAAAGCAGTATTTT. Amino acids: CASSPPARSEKQYF.

There are many counts of this clonotype. V and J are TRBV4-2 and TRBJ1-2, with 7 bases fitting TRBD1. Germline trimming cut 0 bases from V and 8 bases from J; bases unmatched to any gene: 9. The CDR3 contains 15 residues. Germline V lookup: CDR1 LGHNA, CDR2 YNFKEQ. CDR3 DNA: TGTGCCAGCAGCCAAGAGACGGCCCAGGGGGTGGGCTACACCTTC. Amino acid sequence: CASSQETAQGVGYTF.

This clonotype has more than one count but fewer than ten. This chain uses TRBV6-5 with TRBJ2-2; 8 positions agree with TRBD2. The CDR3 extends over 15 amino acids. J was trimmed by 6 bases and V by 4 bases; bases with no gene match: 7. The germline CDR1 and CDR2 sequences are MNHEY and SVGAGI. In DNA, the CDR3 is TGTGCCAGCAGTTGGGCCCTCGGGGGGGCCGGGGAGCTGTTTTTT. This sequence encodes CASSWALGGAGELFF.

This clonotype was observed at least ten times. The gene calls are TRBV20-1 and TRBJ2-7; D may be TRBD1 (5 bases). Trimming pared 6 bases from V and 1 base from J, leaving 19 bases between. The germline gives CDR1 DFQATT, CDR2 SNEGSKA (reference sequence). This CDR3 has 15 residues. As DNA, the CDR3 is TGCAGTGCGTTGCCTAGGGGCCCACTTTCCTACGAGCAGTACTTC. Protein sequence: CSALPRGPLSYEQYF.

This clonotype showed up many times. The genes are TRBV10-3 and TRBJ2-7; D perhaps matches TRBD1 (5 bases). CDR3 length: 14 amino acids. Germline CDR1 is ENHRY and CDR2 is SYGVKD. V lost 6 bases to trimming and J lost 0 bases, with 12 bases between them. Here the CDR3 DNA reads TGTGCCATCAGGGACATCCAAACCTCCTACGAGCAGTACTTC. It translates to CAIRDIQTSYEQYF.

As for this clonotype: One base away lies a much larger clone, so this may be a sequencing read error. The rearrangement joins TRBV5-1 to TRBJ2-1, with 11 bases that match TRBD1. Germline V CDR1 and CDR2: SGHRS, YFSETQ. V was pared by 4 bases and J by 5 bases, with 8 bases of the junction left unmatched. The CDR3 spans 16 residues. CDR3 loop: CASSPRTGGIDNEQFF. The CDR3 bases are TGCGCCAGCAGCCCCCGGACAGGGGGCATTGACAATGAGCAGTTCTTC.